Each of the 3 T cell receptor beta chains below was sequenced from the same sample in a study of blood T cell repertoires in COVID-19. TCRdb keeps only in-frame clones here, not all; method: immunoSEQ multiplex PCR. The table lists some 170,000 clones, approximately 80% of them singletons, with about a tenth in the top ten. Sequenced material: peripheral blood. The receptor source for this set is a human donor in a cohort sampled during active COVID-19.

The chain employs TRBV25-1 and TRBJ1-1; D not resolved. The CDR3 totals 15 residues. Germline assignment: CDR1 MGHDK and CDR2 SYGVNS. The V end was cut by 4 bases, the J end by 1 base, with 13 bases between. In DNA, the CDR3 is TGTGCCAGCAGTGCCCTTCGGGTAAAGAACACTGAAGCTTTCTTT. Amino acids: CASSALRVKNTEAFF.

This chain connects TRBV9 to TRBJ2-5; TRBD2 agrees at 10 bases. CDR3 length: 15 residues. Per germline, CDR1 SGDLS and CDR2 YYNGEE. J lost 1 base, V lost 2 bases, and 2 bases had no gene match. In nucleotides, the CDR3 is TGTGCCAGCAGCGTTACTAGCGGGATCCAAGAGACCCAGTACTTC. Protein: CASSVTSGIQETQYF.

In DNA, the CDR3 is TGTGCCAGCAGCACCTATGCGGGACAGGGGTACGGCTACGAGCAGTACTTC. This gives the protein CASSTYAGQGYGYEQYF. The V and J genes are TRBV7-2 and TRBJ2-7, with 10 bases fitting TRBD1. The CDR3 runs 17 residues. Looked up from germline, CDR1 is SGHTA and CDR2 is FQGNSA. J lost 3 bases, V lost 5 bases, and 13 bases had no gene match. Supplemented by reference TRBV7-2 and TRBJ2-7, the full variable domain reads GAGVSQSPSNKVTEKGKDVELRCDPISGHTALYWYRQSLGQGLEFLIYFQGNSAPDKSGLPSDRFSAERTGGSVSTLTIQRTQQEDSAVYLCASSTYAGQGYGYEQYFGPGTRLTVT.